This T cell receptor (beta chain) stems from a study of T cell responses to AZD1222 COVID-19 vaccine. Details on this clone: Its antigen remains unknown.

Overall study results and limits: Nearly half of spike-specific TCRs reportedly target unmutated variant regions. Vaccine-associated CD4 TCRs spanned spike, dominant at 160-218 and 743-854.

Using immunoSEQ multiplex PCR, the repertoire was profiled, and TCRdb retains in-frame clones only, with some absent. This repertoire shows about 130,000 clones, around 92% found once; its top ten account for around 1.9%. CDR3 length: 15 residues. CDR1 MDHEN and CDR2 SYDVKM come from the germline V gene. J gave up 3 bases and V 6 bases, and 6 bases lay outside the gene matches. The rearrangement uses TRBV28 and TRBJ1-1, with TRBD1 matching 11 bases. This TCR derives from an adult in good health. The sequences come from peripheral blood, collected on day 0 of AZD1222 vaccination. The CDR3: CASRGGGQGDTEAFF. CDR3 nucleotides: TGTGCCAGCAGGGGAGGGGGACAGGGGGACACTGAAGCTTTCTTT.